These 31 T cell receptor beta chains were sequenced from one sample in a study of T cell changes during pregnancy in multiple sclerosis (dated by TCRdb to the late 2010s). The receptor library was made with the immunoSEQ multiplex PCR assay. Sourced from immuneACCESS, this table was stored by TCRdb with only in-frame sequences that have V and J called. A share of the clones is absent; for the studies checked, an unresolved V gene accounts for under half, and the remainder has no known explanation. Across this sample there are 78,000 or so clones, with around nine tenths seen only once. In total, the top ten clones hold about 0.45% of the sample. The material sequenced was CD4+ T cells from peripheral blood mononuclear cells, taken before pregnancy. Receptor source: a female donor with multiple sclerosis, enrolled in a pregnancy study.

The chain is built from TRBV13 and TRBJ1-1, with 7 bases lining up with TRBD1. Germline V gene lookup returns CDR1 PRHDT and CDR2 FYEKMQ (reference sequence). The CDR3 consists of 15 residues. J lost 2 bases, V lost 5 bases, and 8 bases had no gene match. CDR3 amino acids: CASSLPDRDNTEAFF. The CDR3 DNA is TGTGCCAGCAGCCTTCCCGACAGGGATAACACTGAAGCTTTCTTT.

This clone was seen a single time. CDR3 residues: CASSSRWRGEQFF. The CDR3 coding sequence is TGTGCCAGCAGCTCACGGTGGCGGGGGGAGCAGTTCTTC. This chain links TRBV5-6 with TRBJ2-1; 7 bases agree with TRBD2. Germline assignment: CDR1 SGHDT and CDR2 YYEEEE. After removal of 3 bases from V and 10 bases from J, the junction contained 7 bases not matched to a gene. The CDR3 loop spans 13 amino acids.

This chain links TRBV28 with TRBJ1-2; TRBD1 matches 8 bases. CDR1 is MDHEN, CDR2 SYDVKM, per germline. J gave up 8 bases and V 2 bases, and 7 bases lay outside the gene matches. The CDR3 has 14 amino acids. The CDR3 DNA reads TGTGCCAGCAGTTTAGGACAGGGAGGGCGCGGCTACACCTTC. It specifies CASSLGQGGRGYTF.

This chain's CDR3 is CASSWRGTEAFF. The CDR3 coding sequence is TGCGCCAGCAGCTGGAGGGGAACTGAAGCTTTCTTT. The rearrangement joins TRBV5-1 to TRBJ1-1; a weak D match, TRBD1 (5 bases). The CDR3 spans 12 residues. Germline V gene data show CDR1 as SGHRS and CDR2 as YFSETQ. V dropped 3 bases and J dropped 5 bases, with 8 bases sitting between them. The full variable domain, in which reference TRBV5-1 and TRBJ1-1 provide the parts outside the CDR3, is KAGVTQTPRYLIKTRGQQVTLSCSPISGHRSVSWYQQTPGQGLQFLFEYFSETQRNKGNFPGRFSGRQFSNSRSEMNVSTLELGDSALYLCASSWRGTEAFFGQGTRLTVV.

This rearrangement joins TRBV28 to TRBJ1-6, with D maybe TRBD1 (6 bases). The germline CDR1 and CDR2 sequences are MDHEN and SYDVKM. Between the trimmed V and J ends, which lost 4 bases and 13 bases, there was a span of 20 bases. The length of the CDR3 is 15 residues. The CDR3 region is CASSSPRGSAGPLHF. In DNA, the CDR3 is TGTGCCAGCAGTTCCCCGAGGGGGAGTGCGGGTCCCCTCCACTTT.

The V and J genes are TRBV7-8 and TRBJ2-1; 9 bases match TRBD1. The CDR3 sequence is 16 residues long. Germline V gene lookup returns CDR1 SGHVS and CDR2 FQNEAQ. The junction had 10 bases not matched to a gene; V was cut back by 2 bases and J by 8 bases. DNA for the CDR3: TGTGCCAGCAGCTTAATCCTCGGACAGGGGATCGATGAGCAGTTCTTC. Translation gives CASSLILGQGIDEQFF.

V and J are TRBV5-1 and TRBJ1-2; D unresolved. Germline assignment: CDR1 SGHRS and CDR2 YFSETQ. CDR3 length equals 13 residues. The V end lost 3 bases, the J end lost 6 bases, and 12 bases lay between the germline ends. The CDR3 DNA sequence: TGCGCCAGCAGCTCGTCGGCGGCGGATGGCTACACCTTC. It codes for CASSSSAADGYTF.

V and J are TRBV9 and TRBJ2-7; maybe TRBD1 (5 bases). V gave up 0 bases and J gave up 9 bases, with 13 bases separating them. Germline values: CDR1 SGDLS, CDR2 YYNGEE. The CDR3 totals 13 residues. CDR3: CASSVESRDVQYF. CDR3 bases: TGTGCCAGCAGCGTAGAAAGCAGGGATGTGCAGTACTTC.

The J gene is TRBJ1-1, the V gene TRBV18; D ambiguous. Looked up from germline, CDR1 is KGHSH and CDR2 is LQKENI. This CDR3 contains 15 residues. Trimming took off 2 bases at V and 2 bases at J, with 12 bases between the two ends. The CDR3 sequence is CASSPSLAQNTEAFF. The CDR3 DNA is TGTGCCAGCTCACCAAGTTTAGCTCAAAACACTGAAGCTTTCTTT.

The chain couples TRBV4-1 to TRBJ1-1, with 7 positions matching TRBD1. Unmatched junction bases numbered 12, after V lost 1 base and J lost 4 bases. The CDR3 sequence is 17 residues long. CDR1 is MGHRA and CDR2 is YSYEKL in the germline V gene. The DNA of the CDR3 is TGCGCCAGCAGCCAAGGACGACAGGGCCCCTTGGGCACTGAAGCTTTCTTT. This encodes CASSQGRQGPLGTEAFF.

This clone was picked up a small number of times. The chain combines TRBV5-5 with TRBJ2-7, with TRBD1 matching over 7 bases. The germline V gene encodes CDR1 SGHKS and CDR2 YYEKEE (reference sequence). Unmatched junction bases numbered 8, after V lost 4 bases and J lost 7 bases. The length of the CDR3 is 13 residues. The CDR3 spells CASSLQGFREQYF. The CDR3 DNA sequence: TGTGCCAGCAGCCTACAGGGGTTCAGGGAGCAGTACTTC.

The V call is TRBV5-6, the J call TRBJ1-5; the match to TRBD1 covers 8 bases. J gave up 0 bases and V 4 bases, and 12 bases lay outside the gene matches. This CDR3 region has 18 residues. Germline CDR1 reads SGHDT; CDR2 reads YYEEEE. CDR3 sequence (DNA): TGTGCCAGCAGCCTAAGGGCAGGGGGCTCCTATAGCAATCAGCCCCAGCATTTT. This sequence encodes CASSLRAGGSYSNQPQHF.

The chain joins TRBV28 to TRBJ1-4; 10 nucleotides line up with TRBD1. This CDR3 is 16 amino acids long. Germline loops: CDR1 MDHEN, CDR2 SYDVKM. With V trimmed by 5 bases and J by 0 bases, 3 bases remained unmatched. Written as DNA, the CDR3 is TGTGCCAGCAGTCGGACAGGGGGAGCAACTAATGAAAAACTGTTTTTT. Its protein is CASSRTGGATNEKLFF.

The rearrangement links TRBV21-1 to TRBJ2-1; the D call of TRBD2 is as the table states it, not checked on the DNA. TRBV21-1 is classified as a pseudogene. This CDR3 spans 16 amino acids. The CDR3 nucleotides read TGTGCCAGCAGCAGAGAGGGAGGCGGTCCTACGGATGAGCAGTTCTTC. This sequence encodes CASSREGGGPTDEQFF.

This chain connects TRBV18 to TRBJ1-2, with unresolved D. Deletions cut 3 bases from V and 2 bases from J, with 7 bases between. This CDR3 contains 13 residues. The V gene's germline CDR1 is KGHSH and CDR2 LQKENI. The CDR3 DNA follows: TGTGCCAGCTCACCCCCAGAAAACTATGGCTACACCTTC. This encodes CASSPPENYGYTF.

This chain connects TRBV7-8 to TRBJ1-2, with 10 bases aligning to TRBD1. CDR3 length equals 14 residues. Germline V CDR1 and CDR2: SGHVS, FQNEAQ. The V and J ends lost 5 bases and 7 bases, in that order; junction bases with no gene match: 7. CDR3 nucleotide sequence: TGTGCCAGCAGCACCGACAGGGGGCTTGGTGGCTACACCTTC. This gives the protein CASSTDRGLGGYTF. Supplemented by reference TRBV7-8 and TRBJ1-2, the full variable domain reads GAGVSQSPRYKVAKRGQDVALRCDPISGHVSLFWYQQALGQGPEFLTYFQNEAQLDKSGLPSDRFFAERPEGSVSTLKIQRTQQEDSAVYLCASSTDRGLGGYTFGSGTRLTVV.

V gene TRBV7-8 combines with J gene TRBJ1-1; 7 bases map to TRBD1. After removal of 5 bases from V and 2 bases from J, the junction contained 5 bases not matched to a gene. Germline loops: CDR1 SGHVS, CDR2 FQNEAQ. The CDR3 loop spans 14 amino acids. CDR3 nucleotides: TGTGCCAGCAGCCTTTGGACAGGCAACACTGAAGCTTTCTTT. It yields the protein CASSLWTGNTEAFF.

The chain recombines TRBV5-6 with TRBJ1-4, with 7 nucleotides matching TRBD1. The CDR3 covers 17 residues. Germline CDR1 SGHDT, CDR2 YYEEEE. J gave up 6 bases and V 0 bases, and 11 bases lay outside the gene matches. CDR3 sequence reads: CASSLDRGPRVDEKLFF. The CDR3, as DNA: TGTGCCAGCAGCTTGGACAGGGGTCCTAGAGTGGATGAAAAACTGTTTTTT.

This clone was counted once. The rearrangement uses TRBV11-2 and TRBJ2-3, with 9 bases aligning to TRBD2. The CDR3 runs to 16 residues. Per germline, CDR1 SGHAT and CDR2 FQNNGV. The ends lost 0 bases at V and 9 bases at J; junction bases unmatched: 10. The CDR3 nucleotides read TGTGCCAGCAGCTTAGAGGCGGGAGGGATTGGGCGAACGCAGTATTTT. Translation gives CASSLEAGGIGRTQYF. The variable domain in full, completed from reference TRBV11-2 and TRBJ2-3, reads EAGVAQSPRYKIIEKRQSVAFWCNPISGHATLYWYQQILGQGPKLLIQFQNNGVVDDSQLPKDRFSAERLKGVDSTLKIQPAKLEDSAVYLCASSLEAGGIGRTQYFGPGTRLTVL.

The chain couples TRBV7-2 to TRBJ1-2; possibly TRBD1 for D (6 bases). The germline V gene has CDR1 SGHTA and CDR2 FQGNSA. Deletions cut 1 base from V and 4 bases from J, with 10 bases between. The CDR3 totals 14 residues. The CDR3 bases are TGTGCCAGCAGCTTAGGTGGACAGACCTATGGCTACACCTTC. Protein sequence: CASSLGGQTYGYTF.

V and J are TRBV5-1 and TRBJ2-7; 7 bases map to TRBD1. CDR1 SGHRS and CDR2 YFSETQ come from the germline V gene. The V gene end was trimmed by 2 bases and the J gene end by 0 bases; junction bases not matched to a gene: 8. This CDR3 is built from 16 residues. In nucleotides, the CDR3 is TGCGCCAGCAGCTTATCAAAGACAGGGATCTCCTACGAGCAGTACTTC. It specifies CASSLSKTGISYEQYF.

The chain uses TRBV7-9 and TRBJ2-3; weak D call: TRBD1 (8 bases). CDR1 and CDR2 (germline): SEHNR, FQNEAQ (reference sequence). The CDR3 length is 14 residues. CDR3: CGYPGQAPGGTQYF. CDR3 in DNA: TGTGGGTATCCGGGACAGGCCCCGGGGGGTACGCAGTATTTT.

This clone is a singleton in its sample. Other DNA sequences within the sample encode an identical CDR3. This sequence joins TRBV5-1 and TRBJ1-1; D is unclear. Germline-derived CDR1 and CDR2 are SGHRS and YFSETQ. This CDR3 comprises 14 residues. Trimming shortened V by 0 bases and J by 1 base, and 7 bases separated the two germline ends. The CDR3 nucleotides read TGCGCCAGCAGCTTGGTTGGAGGGAACACTGAAGCTTTCTTT. Translating gives CASSLVGGNTEAFF.

The chain couples TRBV5-6 to TRBJ2-2; D perhaps matches TRBD2 (5 bases). Trimming shortened V by 4 bases and J by 1 base, and 17 bases separated the two germline ends. The CDR3 totals 17 residues. The germline gives CDR1 SGHDT, CDR2 YYEEEE. The CDR3 region is CASSLFGGQENTGELFF. DNA of the CDR3: TGTGCCAGCAGCCTCTTCGGAGGCCAGGAGAACACCGGGGAGCTGTTTTTT.

The rearrangement joins TRBV19 to TRBJ1-2; D perhaps matches TRBD1 (5 bases). Trimming took 6 bases from V and 4 from J, leaving 12 bases between them. Germline CDR1 LNHDA, CDR2 SQIVND (reference sequence). The CDR3 runs 13 residues. Written as DNA, the CDR3 is TGTGCCAGTAGCCAGGGCCCCAGCTATGGCTACACCTTC. Its protein product is CASSQGPSYGYTF.

The rearrangement links TRBV28 to TRBJ1-5; possible D gene TRBD1, 5 bases. From germline, CDR1 is MDHEN and CDR2 SYDVKM. This CDR3 has 15 amino acids. V lost 6 bases and J 3 bases, leaving 15 bases between the germline ends. In DNA form, the CDR3 reads TGTGCCAGCAGATTGACAGTGGGTTACAATCAGCCCCAGCATTTT. It encodes CASRLTVGYNQPQHF.

The chain has TRBV5-4 and TRBJ1-2, with a tentative D call TRBD1 (6 bases). V lost 2 bases and J lost 0, with 17 bases in between. CDR1 is SGHNT and CDR2 is YYREEE in the germline V gene (reference sequence). There are 17 residues in the CDR3. DNA for the CDR3: TGTGCCAGCAGCTTACCCCGGGACACGGCAGCTAACTATGGCTACACCTTC. Its translation is CASSLPRDTAANYGYTF.

The CDR3 loop is CASRDSSGGYNEQFF. The CDR3 DNA is TGTGCCAGCAGAGACTCCAGCGGGGGCTACAATGAGCAGTTCTTC. V usage is TRBV27 and J usage is TRBJ2-1; 8 bases agree with TRBD2. The CDR3 covers 15 residues. Germline CDR1 reads MNHEY; CDR2 reads SMNVEV (reference sequence). Trimming cost V 6 bases and J 3 bases; bases outside gene matches: 7.

This clone has just a few counts. The chain employs TRBV4-1 and TRBJ1-6, with 7 bases lining up with TRBD1. The CDR3 contains 15 residues. Trimming cost V 0 bases and J 6 bases; bases outside gene matches: 2. The germline gives CDR1 MGHRA, CDR2 YSYEKL. CDR3 residues: CASSQDDRVNSPLHF. In DNA form, the CDR3 reads TGCGCCAGCAGCCAAGATGACAGGGTTAATTCACCCCTCCACTTT.

This chain joins TRBV29-1 and TRBJ2-3; TRBD1 agrees at 7 bases. J gave up 3 bases and V 6 bases, and 9 bases lay outside the gene matches. From germline, CDR1 is SQVTM and CDR2 ANQGSEA. This CDR3 region has 14 residues. The CDR3 here is CSVTDRDRTDTQYF. The CDR3 DNA reads TGCAGCGTAACCGACAGGGATAGAACAGATACGCAGTATTTT.

The genes are TRBV19 and TRBJ1-1, with a possible D match to TRBD1 (6 bases). The germline V gene encodes CDR1 LNHDA and CDR2 SQIVND (reference sequence). The CDR3 runs 14 residues. Trimming took 7 bases from V and 3 from J, leaving 15 bases between them. CDR3 nucleotide sequence: TGTGCCAGTAAGCTACAGGGAGTGTACACTGAAGCTTTCTTT. Translated: CASKLQGVYTEAFF.